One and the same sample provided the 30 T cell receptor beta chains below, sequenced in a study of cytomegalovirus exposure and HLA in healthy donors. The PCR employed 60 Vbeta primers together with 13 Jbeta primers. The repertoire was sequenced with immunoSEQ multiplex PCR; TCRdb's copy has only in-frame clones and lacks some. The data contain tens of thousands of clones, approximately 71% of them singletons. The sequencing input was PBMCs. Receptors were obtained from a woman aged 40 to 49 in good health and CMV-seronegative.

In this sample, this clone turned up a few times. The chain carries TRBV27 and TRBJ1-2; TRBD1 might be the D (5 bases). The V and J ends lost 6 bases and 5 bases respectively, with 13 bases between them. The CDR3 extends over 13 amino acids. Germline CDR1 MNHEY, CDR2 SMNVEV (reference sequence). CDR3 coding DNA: TGTGCCAGCAGGCAGGGAGGTGGGTATGGCTACACCTTC. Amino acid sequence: CASRQGGGYGYTF.

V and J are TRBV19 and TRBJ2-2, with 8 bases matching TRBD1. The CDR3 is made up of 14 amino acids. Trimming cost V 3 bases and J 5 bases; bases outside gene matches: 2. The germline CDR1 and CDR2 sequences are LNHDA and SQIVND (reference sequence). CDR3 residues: CASSMTGVTGELFF. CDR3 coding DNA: TGTGCCAGTAGTATGACAGGGGTTACCGGGGAGCTGTTTTTT.

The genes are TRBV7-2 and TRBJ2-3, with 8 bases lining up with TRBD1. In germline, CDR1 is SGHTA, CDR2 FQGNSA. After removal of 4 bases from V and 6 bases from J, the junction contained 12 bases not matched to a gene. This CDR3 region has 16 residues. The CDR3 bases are TGTGCCAGCAGCTGGCCGCAGACAGGGGTAGGGGATACGCAGTATTTT. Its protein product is CASSWPQTGVGDTQYF. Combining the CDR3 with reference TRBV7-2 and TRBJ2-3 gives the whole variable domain GAGVSQSPSNKVTEKGKDVELRCDPISGHTALYWYRQSLGQGLEFLIYFQGNSAPDKSGLPSDRFSAERTGGSVSTLTIQRTQQEDSAVYLCASSWPQTGVGDTQYFGPGTRLTVL.

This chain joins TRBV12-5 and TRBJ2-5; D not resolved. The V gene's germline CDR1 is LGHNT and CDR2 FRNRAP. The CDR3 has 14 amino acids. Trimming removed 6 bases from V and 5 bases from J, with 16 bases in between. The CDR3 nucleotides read TGTGCTAGTGGGTCCGTCCGGGTAGGTGAGACCCAGTACTTC. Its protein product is CASGSVRVGETQYF. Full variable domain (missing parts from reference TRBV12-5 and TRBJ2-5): DARVTQTPRHKVTEMGQEVTMRCQPILGHNTVFWYRQTMMQGLELLAYFRNRAPLDDSGMPKDRFSAEMPDATLATLKIQPSEPRDSAVYFCASGSVRVGETQYFGPGTRLLVL.

This CDR3 reads CASSQDRQGQLSSYNSPLHF. The CDR3, as DNA: TGTGCCAGCAGCCAAGATCGGCAGGGCCAGCTGAGCTCCTATAATTCACCCCTCCACTTT. The chain carries TRBV4-2 and TRBJ1-6; TRBD1 is a possible D gene (5 bases). This CDR3 comprises 20 residues. V lost 0 bases and J lost 0, with 18 bases in between. Germline lookup yields CDR1 LGHNA and CDR2 YNFKEQ.

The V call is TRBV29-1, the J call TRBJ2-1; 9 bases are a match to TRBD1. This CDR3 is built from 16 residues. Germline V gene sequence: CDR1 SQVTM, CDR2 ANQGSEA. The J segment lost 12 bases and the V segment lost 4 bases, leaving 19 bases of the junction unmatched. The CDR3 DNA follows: TGCAGCGTTGCAAGGATGCCGGGACAGGGCGCCCGGGGGCAGTTCTTC. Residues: CSVARMPGQGARGQFF.

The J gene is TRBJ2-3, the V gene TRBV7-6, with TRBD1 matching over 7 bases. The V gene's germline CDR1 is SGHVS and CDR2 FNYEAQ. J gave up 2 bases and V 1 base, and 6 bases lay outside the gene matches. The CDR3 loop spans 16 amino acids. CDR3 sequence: CASSLVDRTNTDTQYF. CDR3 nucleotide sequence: TGTGCCAGCAGCTTAGTGGACAGGACGAACACAGATACGCAGTATTTT.

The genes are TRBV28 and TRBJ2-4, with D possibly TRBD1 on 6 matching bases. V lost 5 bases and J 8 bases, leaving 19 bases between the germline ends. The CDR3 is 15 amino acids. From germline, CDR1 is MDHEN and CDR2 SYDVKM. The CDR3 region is CASSPPHRVRDIQYF. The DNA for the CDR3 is TGTGCCAGCAGTCCACCCCACAGGGTTAGGGACATTCAGTACTTC.

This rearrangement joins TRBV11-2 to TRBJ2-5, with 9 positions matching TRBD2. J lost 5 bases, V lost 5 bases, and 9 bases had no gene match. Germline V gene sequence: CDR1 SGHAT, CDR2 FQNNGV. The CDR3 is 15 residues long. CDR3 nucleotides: TGTGCCAGCAGCCTCCTCGGCGGGAGGGATGAGACCCAGTACTTC. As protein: CASSLLGGRDETQYF.

The CDR3 DNA sequence: TGTGCCAGCTCACCTACCGACAAATGGTCACCCCTCCACTTT. Translating it yields CASSPTDKWSPLHF. This sequence joins TRBV18 and TRBJ1-6; D unclear. CDR3 length equals 14 residues. The germline V and J ends were trimmed by 3 bases and 10 bases, with 13 bases remaining between them. CDR1 and CDR2 (germline): KGHSH, LQKENI.

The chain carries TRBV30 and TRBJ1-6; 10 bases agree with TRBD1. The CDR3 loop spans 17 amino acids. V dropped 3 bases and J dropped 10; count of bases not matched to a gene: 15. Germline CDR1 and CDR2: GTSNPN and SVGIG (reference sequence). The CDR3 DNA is TGTGCCTGGAGCGGGGGGCTCGGACAGGGGGATTCGTCACCCCTCCACTTT. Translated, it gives CAWSGGLGQGDSSPLHF.

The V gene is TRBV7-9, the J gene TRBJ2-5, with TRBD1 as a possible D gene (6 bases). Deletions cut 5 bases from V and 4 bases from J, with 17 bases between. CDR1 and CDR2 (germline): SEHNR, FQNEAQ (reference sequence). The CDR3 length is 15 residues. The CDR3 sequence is CASSPGDTPRETQYF. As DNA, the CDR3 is TGTGCCAGCAGCCCTGGGGACACCCCCCGAGAGACCCAGTACTTC.

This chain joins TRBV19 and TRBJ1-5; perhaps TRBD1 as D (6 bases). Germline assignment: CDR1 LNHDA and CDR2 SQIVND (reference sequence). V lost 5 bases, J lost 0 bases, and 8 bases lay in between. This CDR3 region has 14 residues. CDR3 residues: CASSRDISNQPQHF. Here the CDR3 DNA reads TGTGCCAGTAGTCGGGACATTAGCAATCAGCCCCAGCATTTT.

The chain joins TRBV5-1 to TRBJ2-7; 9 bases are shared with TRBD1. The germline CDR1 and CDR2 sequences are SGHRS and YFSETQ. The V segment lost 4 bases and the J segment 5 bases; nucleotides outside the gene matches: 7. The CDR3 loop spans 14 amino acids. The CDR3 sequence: CASSPGTGIHEQYF. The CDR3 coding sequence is TGCGCCAGCAGCCCCGGGACAGGGATCCACGAGCAGTACTTC.

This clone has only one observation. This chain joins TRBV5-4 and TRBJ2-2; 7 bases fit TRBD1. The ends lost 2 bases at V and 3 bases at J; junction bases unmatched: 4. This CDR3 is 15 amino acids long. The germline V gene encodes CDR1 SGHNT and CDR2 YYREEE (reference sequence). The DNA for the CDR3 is TGTGCCAGCAGCTTTCACGACAGGGACACCGGGGAGCTGTTTTTT. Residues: CASSFHDRDTGELFF.

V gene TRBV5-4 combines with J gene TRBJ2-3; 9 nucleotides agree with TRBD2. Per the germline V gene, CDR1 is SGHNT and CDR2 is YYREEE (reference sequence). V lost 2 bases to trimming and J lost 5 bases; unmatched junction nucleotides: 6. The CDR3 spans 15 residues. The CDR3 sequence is CASSFGGRAGDTQYF. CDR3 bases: TGTGCCAGCAGCTTTGGCGGGAGGGCCGGAGATACGCAGTATTTT. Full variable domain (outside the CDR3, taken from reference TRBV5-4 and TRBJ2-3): ETGVTQSPTHLIKTRGQQVTLRCSSQSGHNTVSWYQQALGQGPQFIFQYYREEENGRGNFPPRFSGLQFPNYSSELNVNALELDDSALYLCASSFGGRAGDTQYFGPGTRLTVL.

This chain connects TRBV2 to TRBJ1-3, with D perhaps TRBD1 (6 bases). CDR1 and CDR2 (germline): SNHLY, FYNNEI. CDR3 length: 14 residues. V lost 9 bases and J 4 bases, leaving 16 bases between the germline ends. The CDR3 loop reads CASGSGVSGNTIYF. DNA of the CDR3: TGTGCCAGTGGATCAGGGGTATCCGGAAACACCATATATTTT.

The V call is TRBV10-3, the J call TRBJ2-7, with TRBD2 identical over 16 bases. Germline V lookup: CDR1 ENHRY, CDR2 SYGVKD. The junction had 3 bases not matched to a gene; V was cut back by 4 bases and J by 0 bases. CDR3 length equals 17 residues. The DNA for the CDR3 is TGTGCCATCAGTGGGGGACTAGCGGGAGGGAGCTCCTACGAGCAGTACTTC. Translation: CAISGGLAGGSSYEQYF.

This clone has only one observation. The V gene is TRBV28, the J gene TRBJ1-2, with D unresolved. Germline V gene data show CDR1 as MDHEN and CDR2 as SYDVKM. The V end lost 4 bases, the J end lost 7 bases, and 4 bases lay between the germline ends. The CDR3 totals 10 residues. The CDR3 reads CASSSSGYTF. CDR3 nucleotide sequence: TGTGCCAGCAGTTCGAGTGGCTACACCTTC.

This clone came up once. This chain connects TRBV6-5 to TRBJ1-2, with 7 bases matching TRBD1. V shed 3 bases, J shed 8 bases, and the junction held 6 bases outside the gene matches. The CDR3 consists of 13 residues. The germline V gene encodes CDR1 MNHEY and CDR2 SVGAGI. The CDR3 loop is CASSYWDSRGYTF. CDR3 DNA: TGTGCCAGCAGTTATTGGGACAGTAGGGGCTACACCTTC.

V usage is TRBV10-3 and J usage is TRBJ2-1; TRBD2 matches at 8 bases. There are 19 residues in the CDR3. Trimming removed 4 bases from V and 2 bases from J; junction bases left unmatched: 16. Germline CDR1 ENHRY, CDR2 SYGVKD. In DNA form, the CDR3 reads TGTGCCATCAGTGCACGAGGGCGGGTAGCGGGGTCTACCTACAATGAGCAGTTCTTC. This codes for CAISARGRVAGSTYNEQFF.

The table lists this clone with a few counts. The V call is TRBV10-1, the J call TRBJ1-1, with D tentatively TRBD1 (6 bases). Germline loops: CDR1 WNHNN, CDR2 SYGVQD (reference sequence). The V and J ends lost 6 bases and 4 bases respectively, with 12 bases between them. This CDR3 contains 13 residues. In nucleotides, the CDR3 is TGCGCCAGCAGACAGGGAAGGGCCACTGAAGCTTTCTTT. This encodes CASRQGRATEAFF.

CDR3 residues: CASRRRQGADTQYF. The CDR3 DNA sequence: TGTGCCAGCAGACGACGACAGGGGGCAGATACGCAGTATTTT. The chain carries TRBV6-5 and TRBJ2-3; 9 nucleotides line up with TRBD1. Germline V lookup: CDR1 MNHEY, CDR2 SVGAGI. Trimming took 6 bases from V and 4 from J; bases not matched to a gene: 5. This CDR3 comprises 14 residues.

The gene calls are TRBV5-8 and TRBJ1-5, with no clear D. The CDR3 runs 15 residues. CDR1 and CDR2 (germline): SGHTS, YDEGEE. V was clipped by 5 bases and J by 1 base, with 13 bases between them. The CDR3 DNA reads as TGTGCCAGCAGTTTCCCAACACCCAGCAATCAGCCCCAGCATTTT. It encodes CASSFPTPSNQPQHF. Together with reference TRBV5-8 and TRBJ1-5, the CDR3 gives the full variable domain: EAGVTQSPTHLIKTRGQQATLRCSPISGHTSVYWYQQALGLGLQFLLWYDEGEERNRGNFPPRFSGRQFPNYSSELNVNALELEDSALYLCASSFPTPSNQPQHFGDGTRLSIL.

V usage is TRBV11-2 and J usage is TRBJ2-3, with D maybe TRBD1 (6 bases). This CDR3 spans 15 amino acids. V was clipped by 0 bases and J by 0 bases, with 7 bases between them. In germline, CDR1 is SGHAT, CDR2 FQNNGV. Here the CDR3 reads CASSLDRGSTDTQYF. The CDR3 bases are TGTGCCAGCAGCTTAGACAGGGGAAGCACAGATACGCAGTATTTT. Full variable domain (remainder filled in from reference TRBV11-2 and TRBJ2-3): EAGVAQSPRYKIIEKRQSVAFWCNPISGHATLYWYQQILGQGPKLLIQFQNNGVVDDSQLPKDRFSAERLKGVDSTLKIQPAKLEDSAVYLCASSLDRGSTDTQYFGPGTRLTVL.

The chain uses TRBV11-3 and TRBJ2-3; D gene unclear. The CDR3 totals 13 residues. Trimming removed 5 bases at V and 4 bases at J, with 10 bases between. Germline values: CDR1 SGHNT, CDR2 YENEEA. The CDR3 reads CASSRRVPDTQYF. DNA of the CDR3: TGTGCCAGCAGCCGCCGCGTGCCAGATACGCAGTATTTT.

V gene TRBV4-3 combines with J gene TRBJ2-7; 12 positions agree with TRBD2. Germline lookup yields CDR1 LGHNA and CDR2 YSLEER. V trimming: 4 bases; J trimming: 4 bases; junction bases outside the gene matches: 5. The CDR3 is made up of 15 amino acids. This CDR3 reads CASSRTSGRNYEQYF. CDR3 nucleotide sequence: TGCGCCAGCAGCCGTACTAGCGGGAGGAATTACGAGCAGTACTTC.

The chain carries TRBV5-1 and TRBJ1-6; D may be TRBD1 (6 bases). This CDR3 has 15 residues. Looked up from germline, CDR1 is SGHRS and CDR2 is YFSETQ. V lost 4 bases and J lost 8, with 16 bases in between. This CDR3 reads CASSRRRGDDSPLHF. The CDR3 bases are TGCGCCAGCAGCCGTCGCAGGGGAGACGATTCACCCCTCCACTTT.

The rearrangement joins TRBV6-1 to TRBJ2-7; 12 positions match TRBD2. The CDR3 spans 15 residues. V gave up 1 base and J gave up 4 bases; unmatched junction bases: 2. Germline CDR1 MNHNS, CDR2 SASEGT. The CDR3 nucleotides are TGTGCCAGCAGTGAAGGACTAGCGGGAGTTTACGAGCAGTACTTC. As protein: CASSEGLAGVYEQYF.

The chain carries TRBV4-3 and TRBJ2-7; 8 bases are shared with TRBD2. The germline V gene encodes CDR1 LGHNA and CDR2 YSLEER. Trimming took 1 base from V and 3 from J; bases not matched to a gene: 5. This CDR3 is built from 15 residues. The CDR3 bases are TGCGCCAGCAGCCAAGGTAGCGGGAACTACTACGAGCAGTACTTC. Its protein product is CASSQGSGNYYEQYF.